The subject of this entry is one TCR beta chain. Its antigen is undetermined. This entry belongs to a study of a mutant IDH1 vaccine in newly diagnosed glioma. The overall study: Vaccinations, eight in total, occurred in weeks 1, 3, 5, 7, 11, 15, 19, 23.

Some clones are missing from TCRdb's copy, which holds only in-frame ones; the method was immunoSEQ multiplex PCR. The sample has about 65,000 clones, about 88% seen once; the top ten hold roughly 4%. Time point denoted: week 23, last vaccination. Vaccinated patients received 300 ug of mutant IDH1 20-mer peptide per dose, with topical imiquimod. The CDR3 extends over 17 amino acids. Trimming left V 5 bases short and J 2 bases short, with 19 bases between. Germline V gene sequence: CDR1 SEHNR, CDR2 FQNEAQ (reference sequence). The V and J genes are TRBV7-9 and TRBJ1-5; possible D gene TRBD1, 6 bases. The TCR comes from a man aged 30 to 39 with glioma. Here the sequenced sample was PBMCs, taken from a glioma patient whose treatment included an IDH1 peptide vaccine. The CDR3 region has the DNA TGTGCCAGCAGCCACCAACAGGGTACCATGGGCAATCAGCCCCAGCATTTT. This gives the protein CASSHQQGTMGNQPQHF.